This TCR beta chain is from a study of T cell therapy after organ transplantation. IFN-gamma-secreting cells were captured from therapy product cells restimulated approximately 4 hours with a CMV peptide pool. Drug-resistant or recurrent cytomegalovirus affected these solid-organ transplant recipient patients. In its sample, this clone ranks as large. Its target is unknown. Repertoires were generated with immunoSEQ multiplex PCR, while TCRdb's copy carries only in-frame clones and drops some. Among roughly 1,100 clones listed, roughly 37% were seen once. General study results and limits: Low CD8+ T cell yield possibly reduced coverage, hiding nonresponder expansions.

CDR1 is LGHNA, CDR2 YSLEER, per germline. The CDR3 has 16 residues. V lost 0 bases to trimming and J lost 6 bases; unmatched junction nucleotides: 9. This rearrangement joins TRBV4-3 to TRBJ1-1, with 8 bases lining up with TRBD1. Sequencing was carried out using cultured CD8+ T cells. The sequence came from a human patient who had received a solid organ transplant and had CMV disease. Among the T cells, some may be from the graft donor. The CDR3 coding sequence is TGCGCCAGCAGCCAAGAGGCGACAGGGGAACTCCCTGAAGCTTTCTTT. Translation: CASSQEATGELPEAFF.